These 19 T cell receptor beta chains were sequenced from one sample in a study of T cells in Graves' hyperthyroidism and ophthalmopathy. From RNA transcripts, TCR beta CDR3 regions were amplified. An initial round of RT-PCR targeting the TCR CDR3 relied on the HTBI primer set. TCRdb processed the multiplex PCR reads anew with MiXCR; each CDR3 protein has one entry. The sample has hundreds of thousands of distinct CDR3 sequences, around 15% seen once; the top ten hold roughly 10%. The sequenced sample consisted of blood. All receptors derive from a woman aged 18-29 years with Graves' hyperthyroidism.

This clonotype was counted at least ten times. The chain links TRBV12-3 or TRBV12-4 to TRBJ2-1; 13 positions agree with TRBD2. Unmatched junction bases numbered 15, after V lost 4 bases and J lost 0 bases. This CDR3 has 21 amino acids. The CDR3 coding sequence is TGTGCCAGCAGTTACCGACTTGGACTAGCGGGAGCCCTCCTCTCCTACAATGAGCAGTTCTTC. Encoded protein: CASSYRLGLAGALLSYNEQFF.

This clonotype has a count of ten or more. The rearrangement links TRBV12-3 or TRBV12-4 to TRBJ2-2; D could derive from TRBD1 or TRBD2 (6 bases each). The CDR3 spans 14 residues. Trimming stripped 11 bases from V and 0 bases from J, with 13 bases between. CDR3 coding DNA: TGTGCCGTCTCTCGGGGGCCGAACACCGGGGAGCTGTTTTTT. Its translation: CAVSRGPNTGELFF.

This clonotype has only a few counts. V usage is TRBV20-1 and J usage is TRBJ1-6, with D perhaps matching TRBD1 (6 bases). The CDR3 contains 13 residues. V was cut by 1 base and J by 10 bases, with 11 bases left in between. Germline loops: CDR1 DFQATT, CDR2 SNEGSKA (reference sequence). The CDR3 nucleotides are TGCAGTGCTAGAGTTAACAGGGACTCACCCCTCCACTTT. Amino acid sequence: CSARVNRDSPLHF.

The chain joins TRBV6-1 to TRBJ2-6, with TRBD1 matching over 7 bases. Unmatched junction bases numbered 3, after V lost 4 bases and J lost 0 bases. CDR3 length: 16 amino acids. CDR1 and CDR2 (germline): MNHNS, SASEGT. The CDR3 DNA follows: TGTGCCAGCAGTGTAAGACAGGGCTCTGGGGCCAACGTCCTGACTTTC. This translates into CASSVRQGSGANVLTF.

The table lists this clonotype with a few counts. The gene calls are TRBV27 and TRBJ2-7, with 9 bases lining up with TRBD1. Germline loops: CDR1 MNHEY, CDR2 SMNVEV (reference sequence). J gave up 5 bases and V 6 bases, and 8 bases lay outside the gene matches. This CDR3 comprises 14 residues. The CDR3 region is CASSPTGGNHEQYF. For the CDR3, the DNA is TGTGCCAGCAGCCCTACAGGGGGCAACCACGAGCAGTACTTC.

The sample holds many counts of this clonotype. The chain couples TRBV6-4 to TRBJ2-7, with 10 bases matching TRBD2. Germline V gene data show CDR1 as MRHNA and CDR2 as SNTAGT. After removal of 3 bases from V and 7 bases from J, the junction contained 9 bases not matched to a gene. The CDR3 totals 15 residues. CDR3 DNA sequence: TGTGCCAGCAGTGAATGGGCTAGCGGGAGTAATGAGCAGTACTTC. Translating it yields CASSEWASGSNEQYF.

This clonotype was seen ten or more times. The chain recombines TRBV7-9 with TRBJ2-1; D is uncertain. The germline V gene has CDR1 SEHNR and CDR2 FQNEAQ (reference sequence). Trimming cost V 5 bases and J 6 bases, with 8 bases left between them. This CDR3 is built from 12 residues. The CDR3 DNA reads TGTGCCAGCAGCCTCCGGGCCAATGAGCAGTTCTTC. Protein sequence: CASSLRANEQFF.

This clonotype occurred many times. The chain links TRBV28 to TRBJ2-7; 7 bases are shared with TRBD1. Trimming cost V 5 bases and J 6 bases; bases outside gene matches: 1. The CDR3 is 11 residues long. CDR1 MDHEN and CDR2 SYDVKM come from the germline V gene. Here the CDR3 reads CASSTGAEQYF. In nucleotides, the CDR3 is TGTGCCAGCAGTACAGGGGCCGAGCAGTACTTC. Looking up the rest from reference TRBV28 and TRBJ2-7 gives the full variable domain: DVKVTQSSRYLVKRTGEKVFLECVQDMDHENMFWYRQDPGLGLRLIYFSYDVKMKEKGDIPEGYSVSREKKERFSLILESASTNQTSMYLCASSTGAEQYFGPGTRLTVT.

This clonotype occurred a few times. CDR3 nucleotides: TGTGCCAGCAGCTTGGGACTAGCGGAATACGGACCATACAATGAGCAGTTCTTC. Amino acids: CASSLGLAEYGPYNEQFF. The chain employs TRBV7-8 and TRBJ2-1; 11 nucleotides agree with TRBD2. The CDR3 extends over 18 amino acids. The ends lost 3 bases at V and 4 bases at J; junction bases unmatched: 11. Germline assignment: CDR1 SGHVS and CDR2 FQNEAQ.

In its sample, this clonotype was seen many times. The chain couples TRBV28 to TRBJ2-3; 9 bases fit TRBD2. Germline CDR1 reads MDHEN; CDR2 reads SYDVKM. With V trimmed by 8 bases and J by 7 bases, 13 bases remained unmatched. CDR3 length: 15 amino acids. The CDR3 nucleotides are TGTGCCAGCGATACCCCTAGCGGGATGATCTATACGCAGTATTTT. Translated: CASDTPSGMIYTQYF.

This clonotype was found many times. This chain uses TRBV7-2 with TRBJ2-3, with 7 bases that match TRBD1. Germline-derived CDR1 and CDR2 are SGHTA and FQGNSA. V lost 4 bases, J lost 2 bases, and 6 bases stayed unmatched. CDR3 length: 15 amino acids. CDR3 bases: TGTGCCAGCAGCTCGGGACAGTATTTCACAGATACGCAGTATTTT. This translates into CASSSGQYFTDTQYF. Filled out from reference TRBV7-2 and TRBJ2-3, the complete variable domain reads GAGVSQSPSNKVTEKGKDVELRCDPISGHTALYWYRQSLGQGLEFLIYFQGNSAPDKSGLPSDRFSAERTGGSVSTLTIQRTQQEDSAVYLCASSSGQYFTDTQYFGPGTRLTVL.

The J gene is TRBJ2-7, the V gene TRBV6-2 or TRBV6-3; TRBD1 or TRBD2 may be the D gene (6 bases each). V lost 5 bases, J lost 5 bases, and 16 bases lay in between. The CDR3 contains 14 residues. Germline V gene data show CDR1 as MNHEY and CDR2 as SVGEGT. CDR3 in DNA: TGTGCCAGCAGTGGCAGCGCGGGACAACACGAGCAGTACTTC. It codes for CASSGSAGQHEQYF.

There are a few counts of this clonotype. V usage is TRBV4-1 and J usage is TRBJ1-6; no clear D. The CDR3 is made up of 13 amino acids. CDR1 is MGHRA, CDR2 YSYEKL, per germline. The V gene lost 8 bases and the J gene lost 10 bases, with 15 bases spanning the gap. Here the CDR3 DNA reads TGCGCCAGCTCACCGGCCCTCGTCTCACCCCTCCACTTT. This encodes CASSPALVSPLHF.

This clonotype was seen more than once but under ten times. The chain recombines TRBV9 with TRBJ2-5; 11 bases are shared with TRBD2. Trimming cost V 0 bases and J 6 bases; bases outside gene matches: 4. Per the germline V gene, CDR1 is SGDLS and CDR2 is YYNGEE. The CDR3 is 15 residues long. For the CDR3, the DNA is TGTGCCAGCAGCGTAGGCACTAGCGGGAGAAAGACCCAGTACTTC. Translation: CASSVGTSGRKTQYF.

The CDR3, as DNA: TGTGCCAGCAGTTACTCCGACAGGAGAGCTAACTATGGCTACACCTTC. It encodes CASSYSDRRANYGYTF. The J gene is TRBJ1-2, the V gene TRBV6-2 or TRBV6-3; possibly TRBD1 for D (6 bases). The CDR3 has 16 amino acids. Per the germline V gene, CDR1 is MNHEY and CDR2 is SVGEGT. The V gene lost 0 bases and the J gene lost 0 bases, with 11 bases spanning the gap.

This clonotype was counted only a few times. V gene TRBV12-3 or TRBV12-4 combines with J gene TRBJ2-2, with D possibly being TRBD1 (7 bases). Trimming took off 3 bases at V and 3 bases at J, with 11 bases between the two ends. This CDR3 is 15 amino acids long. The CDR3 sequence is CASSFPRGDTGELFF. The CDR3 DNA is TGTGCCAGCAGTTTCCCCAGGGGGGACACCGGGGAGCTGTTTTTT.

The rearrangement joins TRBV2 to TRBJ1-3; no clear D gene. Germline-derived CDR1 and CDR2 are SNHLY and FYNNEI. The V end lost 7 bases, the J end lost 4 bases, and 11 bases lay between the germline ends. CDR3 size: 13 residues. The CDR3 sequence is CASKEREGNTIYF. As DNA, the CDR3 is TGTGCCAGCAAGGAAAGGGAAGGAAACACCATATATTTT.

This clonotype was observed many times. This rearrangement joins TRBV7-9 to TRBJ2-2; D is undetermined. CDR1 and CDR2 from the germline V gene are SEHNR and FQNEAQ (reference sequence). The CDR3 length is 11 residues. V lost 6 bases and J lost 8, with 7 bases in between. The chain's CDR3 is CASSSPGELFF. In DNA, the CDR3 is TGTGCCAGCAGTTCCCCAGGGGAGCTGTTTTTT.

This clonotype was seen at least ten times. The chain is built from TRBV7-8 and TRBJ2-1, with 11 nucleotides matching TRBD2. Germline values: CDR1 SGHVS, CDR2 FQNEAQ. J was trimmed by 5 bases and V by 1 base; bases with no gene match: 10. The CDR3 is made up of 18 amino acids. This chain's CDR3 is CASSLDGTSGQGNNEQFF. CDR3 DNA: TGTGCCAGCAGCTTAGATGGGACTAGCGGTCAGGGCAACAATGAGCAGTTCTTC.